Reported below is one T cell receptor (beta chain). What it binds is not known. The sample belongs to a study of T cell responses to AZD1222 COVID-19 vaccine. Findings and limits, study-wide: Targeting of unmutated variant regions was reportedly seen in nearly half of spike-specific TCRs.

Germline CDR1 and CDR2: LNHNV and YYDKDF (reference sequence). Trimming shortened V by 0 bases and J by 4 bases, and 6 bases separated the two germline ends. This CDR3 has 14 residues. This table comes from immunoSEQ multiplex PCR, and its TCRdb copy is limited to in-frame clones, with some not included. The repertoire holds 80,000 to 90,000 clones, with approximately 90% as singletons. This clonotype was sampled from an adult who received the AZD1222 COVID-19 vaccine. The chain combines TRBV15 with TRBJ1-4, with D unclear. Sequenced material: peripheral blood, taken 28 days after the second AZD1222 dose. CDR3 DNA sequence: TGTGCCACCAGCAGAGATGGAGTTAATGAAAAACTGTTTTTT. As protein: CATSRDGVNEKLFF.